This T cell receptor (beta chain) emerged from a study of T cell responses to AZD1222 COVID-19 vaccine (dated by TCRdb to about 2021). With regard to the full study: A total of approximately 250 trial participants underwent TCR sequencing, of whom nearly 210 had received two doses of AZD1222 and roughly 26 had received two doses of the MenACWY control vaccine. Trial participants were enrolled by age into subgroups of 18-55, 56-69 and 70-plus years, and around 150, 28 and 57 TCR-sequenced participants, respectively, were included in these subgroups. The investigation overall reported the following: The vaccine-associated CD4 TCRs covered the entire spike protein, and the dominant responses fell in regions 160-218 and 743-854. Because no day 14 peak-response samples were available, the repertoires could be characterized only after the peak T cell response. Participants were mostly white British and included more females than males, and it was suggested by the authors that clonal diversity may have been underestimated. The 56-69-year group was small, and its depth increase did not reach significance, likely because of low power. Conclusions about previously exposed vaccinees are limited because only a handful of AZD1222 recipients were SARS-CoV-2 seropositive at baseline. Reportedly, close to half of the unique spike-specific TCRs recognized epitopes lying outside the regions that are mutated in the B.1.351 and B.1.1.7 variants. After two AZD1222 doses, both the breadth and the depth of spike-specific TCRs were significantly higher than at day 0 and than in MenACWY recipients.

Regarding this clone: Its antigen target is currently unknown. Base qualities are not provided; no much larger clone lies one nucleotide away.

The CDR3 regions of human TCRbeta chains were subjected to immunosequencing. The paper's processing steps were these. Repertoire TCRs were checked for matches against a reference library of SARS-CoV-2-specific TCRs that had been generated using the MIRA antigen-specificity platform. Breadth was defined as the fraction of unique TCRs that were SARS-CoV-2-associated. Depth was defined as the fraction of total T cells that were SARS-CoV-2-associated. Each spike-specific TCR was assigned to its reactive spike region and to a CD4 or CD8 class using the MIRA data. Log10-transformed breadth and depth values were compared by one-way ANOVA with Sidak's multiple comparisons tests. TCRdb holds this immuneACCESS table with in-frame rearrangements only. Some clones are missing; in checked studies, unresolved V genes explain under half, and the rest has no known cause. V, J and clone size reflect that table, while D and trimming were determined from the DNA. The sample profile shows around 160,000 clones; 82% of them were found once. In total, the top ten clones hold about 4% of the sample.

Trimming costs V 2 bases and J 6 bases, and their ends lie 5 bases apart. The CDR3 contains 12 residues, cysteine and phenylalanine counted. Only CDR3 DNA is held: 36 bases, read in frame from base 1. The germline V gene (reference sequence) yields GTSNPN for CDR1 and SVGIG for CDR2. This specimen's time point label, per the study, means: baseline before first vaccination. Reading the label with the study, this specimen's treatment or condition is: meningococcal conjugate vaccine given as trial control. Vaccinee samples came from UK trials COV001 and COV002, including a single-blind randomized controlled phase 2/3 trial of AZD1222 (ChAdOx1 nCoV-19) in healthy adults. Trial participant PBMC samples were collected at day 0 and day 28 after the second dose for TCRbeta chain sequencing.

Recombination linked TRBV30 to TRBJ1-6; the D gene cannot be resolved reliably. The source of this sequence is an adult in good health. The source material was peripheral blood, sampled on day 0 of MenACWY control vaccination. CDR3 protein: CAWSHSNSPLHF. The base sequence is TGTGCCTGGAGTCACAGTAATTCACCCCTCCACTTT.